The present TCR beta chain was sequenced within a study of blood T cell repertoires in COVID-19. CDR1 and CDR2 from the germline V gene are LNHDA and SQIVND (reference sequence). V was pared by 5 bases and J by 3 bases, with 14 bases between. The CDR3 runs to 14 residues. Authors' analysis steps: Counts of nucleated cells, estimated from reference gene primer amplification, were obtained. The table came from immunoSEQ multiplex PCR; TCRdb's copy has only in-frame clones and leaves some out. D and trimming come from the DNA, and the V and J calls and clone size come from that table. The sample comprises just over 90,000 clones, roughly 79% of which are singletons, and less than 20% rests with the top ten.

V is TRBV19 and J is TRBJ2-7; no reliable D call. This sequence originates from a human donor in a cohort sampled during active COVID-19. The sequenced material came from peripheral blood. CDR3 region: CASSVGQALYEQYF. The CDR3 bases are TGTGCCAGTAGTGTGGGCCAGGCCCTCTACGAGCAGTACTTC.